This TCR beta chain was profiled in a study of post-analysis software for immune sequencing data. The study's findings and limits: Batch-mates among the samples co-clustered strongly by F measure. Five TRBV segments, including TRBV5-6, TRBV5-1 and TRBV20-1, were more frequent in patients than controls. Among multiple sclerosis patients, normalized Chao1 diversity was significantly below that of controls.

Trimming cost V 2 bases and J 7 bases; bases outside gene matches: 10. CDR3 length: 16 residues. Sequencing libraries made from TCR beta cDNA carried unique molecular identifiers. T cells numbering about 0.85 to 11 million yielded cDNA molecules that totaled roughly 500,000. TCRdb independently ran MiXCR on the PCR reads; one entry per CDR3 protein. The repertoire holds roughly 570,000 distinct CDR3 sequences, with 34% as singletons. As regards this clonotype: The antigen is undetermined.

This chain uses TRBV12-3 or TRBV12-4 with TRBJ2-1, with TRBD1 matching 8 bases. Sequencing was carried out using blood. The receptor was derived from a girl younger than 18 with multiple sclerosis. The CDR3 DNA is TGTGCCAGCAGTTTAAGGCAGGGGGCAGGTAGGAATGAGCAGTTCTTC. Its translation: CASSLRQGAGRNEQFF.